This record concerns one TCR beta chain sequence. The ends lost 3 bases at V and 5 bases at J; junction bases unmatched: 8. Germline assignment: CDR1 MGHDK and CDR2 SYGVNS. The CDR3 is 15 residues long. This sample is drawn from a study of blood T cell repertoires in COVID-19. As handled by the study authors: Reference gene primer amplification in the assay estimated nucleated cell counts. Method: immunoSEQ multiplex PCR; TCRdb's copy keeps in-frame clones and lacks some. V and J calls and clone size are as listed in that table; D and trimming were resolved from the DNA. In the table there are about 50,000 clones, approximately 85% of which are singletons.

The chain employs TRBV25-1 and TRBJ2-3, with TRBD2 identical over 7 bases. This receptor was obtained from a woman of 80 years or more with COVID-19, enrolled during active disease. The sequencing input was peripheral blood. The CDR3 region has the DNA TGTGCCAGCAGTGATCTACGGACTAGAAGAGATACGCAGTATTTT. The encoded protein is CASSDLRTRRDTQYF.